Listed below are T cell receptor beta chains from one sample, sequenced in a study of beta chain features in type 1 diabetes. Sequenced by immunoSEQ multiplex PCR; TCRdb stores in-frame clones only, minus some. The sample holds hundreds of thousands of clones, around 15% seen once. Sequencing was performed on naive CD4+ T cells from blood. Receptors originate from a man between 18 and 29 years old with type 1 diabetes. Both conserved end residues are part of each CDR3.

v_gene	j_gene	CDR3aa
TRBV6-5	TRBJ2-3	CASRHNPSTDTQYF
TRBV7-2	TRBJ2-3	CASSPPYGRGTDTQYF
TRBV11-3	TRBJ2-1	CASSPGYNEQFF
TRBV7-2	TRBJ2-7	CASSSTESYEQYF
TRBV28	TRBJ1-2	CASSSGQGHGYTF
TRBV28	TRBJ2-1	CASSTGQNEQFF
TRBV7-9	TRBJ1-2	CASALGQGISNYGYTF
TRBV19	TRBJ2-1	CASSIMRGTYNEQFF
TRBV21-1	TRBJ2-3	CASSHPSPGGAAGPSTDTQYF
TRBV19	TRBJ1-4	CASRTGLGEKLFF
TRBV27	TRBJ1-5	CASSPSGQPQHF
TRBV4-3	TRBJ2-3	CASSRGLAGGGNTQYF
TRBV11-2	TRBJ2-1	CASSFPPGGSDNEQFF
TRBV28	TRBJ2-7	CASSFDRSSSYEQYF
TRBV30	TRBJ1-2	CAYKWGDYGYTF
TRBV9	TRBJ2-7	CASSGEQGAGYEQYF
TRBV7-2	TRBJ2-5	CASSELLGRETQYF
TRBV14	TRBJ1-5	CASSQRTGNGNQPQHF
TRBV7-2	TRBJ1-1	CASSLALRIEAFF
TRBV10-3	TRBJ2-7	CAIGEGGTGSSYEQYF
TRBV10-3	TRBJ2-5	CAISLAVYQETQYF
TRBV5-1	TRBJ1-1	CASTEQAMNTEAFF
TRBV19	TRBJ2-5	CASSPGQMETQYF
TRBV10-3	TRBJ2-4	CAISESTGSNIQYF
TRBV18	TRBJ2-7	CASSPGVTYEQYF
TRBV7-8	TRBJ1-4	CASSLVTATNEKLFF
TRBV25-1	TRBJ2-3	CASSEGSYTDTQYF
TRBV30	TRBJ1-2	CAWSGTDGYTF
TRBV2	TRBJ1-5	CASSQLGLYQPQHF
TRBV11-2	TRBJ2-1	CASSPMLASYNEQFF
TRBV30	TRBJ1-5	CAWSGPSGGRNQPQHF
TRBV6-5	TRBJ2-3	CASSHAPTDTQYF
TRBV11-2	TRBJ2-2	CASSLIQGPGELFF
TRBV5-1	TRBJ2-1	CASSFTFYNEQFF
TRBV11-2	TRBJ2-5	CASSLRRDRVSETQYF
TRBV27	TRBJ1-1	CASVKEASRNTEAFF
TRBV30	TRBJ1-1	CAWSRQGLVRAFF
TRBV10-1	TRBJ2-1	CASSDAGMEREQFF
TRBV7-2	TRBJ2-7	CASSLYAYEQYF
TRBV5-4	TRBJ2-1	CASSLDSGRYNEQFF
TRBV7-7	TRBJ2-3	CASSPRGETDTQYF
TRBV9	TRBJ1-1	CASSVAGQGRSTEAFF
TRBV9	TRBJ1-5	CASSGQLRGPQHF
TRBV2	TRBJ2-7	CASSEATAGFYEQYF
TRBV7-2	TRBJ2-5	CASSLGYRQETQYF
TRBV30	TRBJ2-7	CAWAGTGLREQYF
TRBV28	TRBJ2-4	CASSFNPAGEPHF
TRBV9	TRBJ2-5	CASSVGGSGGAGETQYF
TRBV19	TRBJ2-7	CASSILAGAYEQYF
TRBV29-1	TRBJ1-4	CSVRDRRNEKLFF
TRBV20-1	TRBJ2-1	CSARPRAEQFF
TRBV4-1	TRBJ2-5	CASSQRELETQYF
TRBV27	TRBJ1-6	CASSLSEVRGVWAPLHF